The next 6 T cell receptor beta chains were all read from a single sample in a study of cytomegalovirus exposure and HLA in healthy donors. This PCR relied on a set of 60 Vbeta primers and 13 Jbeta primers. Sequencing was performed with immunoSEQ multiplex PCR; in TCRdb, only in-frame clones are kept and a portion is missing. Of over 90,000 clones listed, approximately 70% are singletons. Sequencing was done on a sample of PBMCs. These receptors were collected from a woman aged 50 to 60 in good health and CMV-seronegative.

The V gene is TRBV4-1, the J gene TRBJ2-5, with 7 bases fitting TRBD1. The germline gives CDR1 MGHRA, CDR2 YSYEKL. V lost 6 bases to trimming and J lost 2 bases; unmatched junction nucleotides: 9. The CDR3 is made up of 15 amino acids. The CDR3: CASRSTGVGQETQYF. CDR3 sequence (DNA): TGCGCCAGCAGATCTACAGGGGTGGGTCAAGAGACCCAGTACTTC.

This chain joins TRBV6-5 and TRBJ1-1; no clear D. Germline CDR1 reads MNHEY; CDR2 reads SVGAGI. The V gene lost 2 bases and the J gene lost 1 base, with 8 bases spanning the gap. The CDR3 is made up of 14 amino acids. Here the CDR3 DNA reads TGTGCCAGCAGTTACGCGCCAAAGAACACTGAAGCTTTCTTT. Translated, it gives CASSYAPKNTEAFF.

The chain links TRBV6-6 to TRBJ2-2, with TRBD1 identical over 8 bases. V shed 4 bases and J 0 bases; nucleotides not matched to a gene: 4. This CDR3 is built from 16 residues. Germline-derived CDR1 and CDR2 are MNHNY and SVGAGI (reference sequence). CDR3 coding DNA: TGTGCCAGCAGTTTCTCGGACAGGGCGAACACCGGGGAGCTGTTTTTT. The encoded protein is CASSFSDRANTGELFF.

V usage is TRBV7-6 and J usage is TRBJ2-1, with 8 nucleotides matching TRBD2. Germline V gene sequence: CDR1 SGHVS, CDR2 FNYEAQ. V was clipped by 1 base and J by 7 bases; unmatched bases: 6. The CDR3 is 15 amino acids. The CDR3 loop is CASSLGAGGTNEQFF. The CDR3 region has the DNA TGTGCCAGCAGCTTAGGGGCGGGGGGAACTAATGAGCAGTTCTTC.

For this clone: Other nucleotide sequences in the sample specify the same CDR3. The chain has TRBV27 and TRBJ1-2; TRBD1 aligns across 7 bases. This CDR3 is built from 14 residues. The J segment lost 6 bases and the V segment lost 6 bases, leaving 10 bases of the junction unmatched. Germline V gene sequence: CDR1 MNHEY, CDR2 SMNVEV (reference sequence). The CDR3 reads CASSPWGQPNGYTF. DNA for the CDR3: TGTGCCAGCAGCCCCTGGGGACAGCCAAATGGCTACACCTTC.

The chain's CDR3 is CASKPRGGHNEQFF. The CDR3 bases are TGTGCCAGCAAACCGCGGGGGGGGCACAATGAGCAGTTCTTC. The V call is TRBV2, the J call TRBJ2-1; 9 bases agree with TRBD2. Looked up from germline, CDR1 is SNHLY and CDR2 is FYNNEI. The CDR3 consists of 14 residues. V lost 7 bases and J lost 5; bases outside the gene matches: 6.